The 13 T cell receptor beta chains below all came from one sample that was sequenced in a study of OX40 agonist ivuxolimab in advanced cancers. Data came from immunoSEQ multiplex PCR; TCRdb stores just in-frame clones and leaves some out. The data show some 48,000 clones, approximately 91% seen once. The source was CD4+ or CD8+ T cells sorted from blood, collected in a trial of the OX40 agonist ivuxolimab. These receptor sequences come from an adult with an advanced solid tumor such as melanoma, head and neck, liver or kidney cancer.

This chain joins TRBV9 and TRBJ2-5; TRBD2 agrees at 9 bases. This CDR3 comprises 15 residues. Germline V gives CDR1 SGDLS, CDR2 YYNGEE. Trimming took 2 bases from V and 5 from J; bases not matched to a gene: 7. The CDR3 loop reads CASSVQGLATETQYF. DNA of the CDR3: TGTGCCAGCAGCGTTCAGGGACTAGCTACGGAGACCCAGTACTTC.

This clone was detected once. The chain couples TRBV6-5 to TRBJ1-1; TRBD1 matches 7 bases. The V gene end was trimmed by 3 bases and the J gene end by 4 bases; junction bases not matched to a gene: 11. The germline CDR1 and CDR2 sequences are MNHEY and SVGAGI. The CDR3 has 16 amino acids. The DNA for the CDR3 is TGTGCCAGCAGTTATCTCACAGGGGCCCCCGGCACTGAAGCTTTCTTT. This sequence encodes CASSYLTGAPGTEAFF.

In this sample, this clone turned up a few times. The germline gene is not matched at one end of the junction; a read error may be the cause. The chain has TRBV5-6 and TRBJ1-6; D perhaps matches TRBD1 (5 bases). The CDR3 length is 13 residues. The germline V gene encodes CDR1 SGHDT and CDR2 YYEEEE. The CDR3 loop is CASSLSGADDKNF. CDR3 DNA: TGTGCCAGCAGCTTGTCTGGGGCGGACGACAAAAACTTT.

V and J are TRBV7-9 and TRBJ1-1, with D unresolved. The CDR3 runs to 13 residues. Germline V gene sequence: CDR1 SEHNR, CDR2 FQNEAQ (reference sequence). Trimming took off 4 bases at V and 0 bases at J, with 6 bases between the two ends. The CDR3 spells CASSSDVNTEAFF. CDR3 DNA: TGTGCCAGCAGCTCAGATGTGAACACTGAAGCTTTCTTT.

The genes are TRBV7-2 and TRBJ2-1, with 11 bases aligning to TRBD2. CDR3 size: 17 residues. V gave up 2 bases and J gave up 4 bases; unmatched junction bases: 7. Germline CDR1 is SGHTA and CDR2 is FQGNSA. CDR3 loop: CASSLRLAGLLYNEQFF. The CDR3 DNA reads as TGTGCCAGCAGCTTAAGACTAGCGGGGTTACTTTACAATGAGCAGTTCTTC.

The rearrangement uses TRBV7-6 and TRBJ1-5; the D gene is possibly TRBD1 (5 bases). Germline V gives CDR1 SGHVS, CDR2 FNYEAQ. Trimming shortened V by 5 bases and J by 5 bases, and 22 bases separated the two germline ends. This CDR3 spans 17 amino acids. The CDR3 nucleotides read TGTGCCAGCAGCCCCGAGCCCGGCGGGGGGACCGATCAGCCCCAGCATTTT. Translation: CASSPEPGGGTDQPQHF. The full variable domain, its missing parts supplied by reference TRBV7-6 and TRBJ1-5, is GAGVSQSPRYKVTKRGQDVALRCDPISGHVSLYWYRQALGQGPEFLTYFNYEAQQDKSGLPNDRFSAERPEGSISTLTIQRTEQRDSAMYRCASSPEPGGGTDQPQHFGDGTRLSIL.

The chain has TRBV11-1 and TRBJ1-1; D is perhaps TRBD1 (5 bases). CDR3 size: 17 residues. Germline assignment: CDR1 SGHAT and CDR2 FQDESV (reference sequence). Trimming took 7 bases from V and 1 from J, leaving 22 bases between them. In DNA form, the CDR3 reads TGTGCCAGCATCCAAGGGGCCTTTCGAACCCAGAACACTGAAGCTTTCTTT. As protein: CASIQGAFRTQNTEAFF.

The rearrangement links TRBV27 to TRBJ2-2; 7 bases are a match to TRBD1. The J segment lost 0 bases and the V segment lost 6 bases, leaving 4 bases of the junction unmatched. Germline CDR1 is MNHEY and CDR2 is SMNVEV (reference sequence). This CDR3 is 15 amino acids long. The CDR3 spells CASRPGQPNTGELFF. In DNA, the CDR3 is TGTGCCAGCAGGCCGGGACAGCCGAACACCGGGGAGCTGTTTTTT.

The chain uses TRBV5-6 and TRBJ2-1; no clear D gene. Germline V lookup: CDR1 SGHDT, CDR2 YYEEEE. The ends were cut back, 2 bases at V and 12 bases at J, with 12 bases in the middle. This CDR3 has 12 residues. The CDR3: CASSFNSLGQFF. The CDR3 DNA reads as TGTGCCAGCAGCTTTAACAGCTTAGGGCAGTTCTTC. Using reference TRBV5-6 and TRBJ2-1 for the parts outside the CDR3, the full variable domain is DAGVTQSPTHLIKTRGQQVTLRCSPKSGHDTVSWYQQALGQGPQFIFQYYEEEERQRGNFPDRFSGHQFPNYSSELNVNALLLGDSALYLCASSFNSLGQFFGPGTRLTVL.

DNA for the CDR3: TGTGCCAGCAGTCCTACGACAGGAGTCGGTACCTACGAGCAGTACGTC. Protein sequence: CASSPTTGVGTYEQYV. The chain has TRBV21-1 and TRBJ2-7; the tabulated D call, TRBD1, remains unverified against the DNA. TRBV21-1 is noted as a pseudogene. This CDR3 spans 16 amino acids.

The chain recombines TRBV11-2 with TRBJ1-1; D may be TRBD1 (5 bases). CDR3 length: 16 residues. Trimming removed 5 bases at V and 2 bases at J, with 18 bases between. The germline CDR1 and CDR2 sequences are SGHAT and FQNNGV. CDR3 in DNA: TGTGCCAGCAGCCCCTGGCAGGGCCAGCTAAACACTGAAGCTTTCTTT. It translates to CASSPWQGQLNTEAFF.

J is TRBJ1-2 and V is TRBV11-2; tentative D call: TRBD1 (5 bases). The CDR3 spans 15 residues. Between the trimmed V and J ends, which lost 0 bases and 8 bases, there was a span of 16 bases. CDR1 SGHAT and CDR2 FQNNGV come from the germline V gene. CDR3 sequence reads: CASSLDRGSELGYTF. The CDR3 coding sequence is TGTGCCAGCAGCTTAGATCGGGGGTCCGAGTTAGGCTACACCTTC.

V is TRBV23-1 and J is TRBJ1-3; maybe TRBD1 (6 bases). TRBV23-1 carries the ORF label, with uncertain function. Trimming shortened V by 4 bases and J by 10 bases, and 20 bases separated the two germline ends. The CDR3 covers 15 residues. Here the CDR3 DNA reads TGCGCCAGCAGTCGCCCAGCAGGGGTTGAAGGGACCATATATTTT. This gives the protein CASSRPAGVEGTIYF.